This T cell receptor (beta chain) was identified in a study of control samples from healthy donors and cancer patients. Libraries were prepared by immunoSEQ multiplex PCR; TCRdb keeps only in-frame clonotypes and omits some of them. The sample consists of about 21,000 clones, approximately 80% of them appearing once. There are 14 residues in the CDR3. Germline CDR1 SEHNR, CDR2 FQNEAQ (reference sequence). V was pared by 8 bases and J by 5 bases, with 13 bases between. This clonotype was sampled from a man between 60 and 75 years old with colorectal cancer. Source material: PBMCs. The V and J genes are TRBV7-9 and TRBJ1-6, with D maybe TRBD1 (5 bases). This chain's CDR3 is CASGPGPNNSPLHF. The CDR3 DNA reads TGTGCCAGCGGGCCGGGGCCTAATAATTCACCCCTCCACTTT.